This T cell receptor (beta chain) was sequenced in a study of regulatory T cells in long-lasting Graves disease. Regarding the study as a whole: Gene preferences differed: TRBV28, TRBJ1-2, TRBJ2-5 in persistent cases.

The CDR3 covers 17 residues. V shed 5 bases and J shed 1 base, with 20 bases lying between them. Time point defined: persistent/refractory GD, antithyroid drugs over 5 years with positive TRAb. There was RNA extracted from PBMCs, and the TCR library was made from it. Sequencing libraries for TCR beta were prepared with iRepertoire HTBI primers and Arm-PCR of CDR3 regions. Using its own MiXCR run on the multiplex PCR reads, TCRdb lists one record per CDR3 protein. The sample comprises under 500,000 distinct CDR3 sequences, around 21% of which are singletons, and around 21% rests with the top ten. There are many counts of this clonotype. Its target is not known.

The chain recombines TRBV12-3 or TRBV12-4 with TRBJ2-5, with D perhaps TRBD1 or TRBD2 (5 bases each). The sequence was collected from a female donor with Graves disease. The sample in question was peripheral blood mononuclear cells (PBMCs), obtained when the disease was refractory, from a patient treated with antithyroid drugs. DNA of the CDR3: TGTGCCAGCAGTCCCACCCCCCTTGGGACCCTCCAAGAGACCCAGTACTTC. This encodes CASSPTPLGTLQETQYF.